This T cell receptor beta chain came from a study of blood T cells in healthy people across ages. Per the germline V gene, CDR1 is MNHEY and CDR2 is SVGEGT. Trimming took off 0 bases at V and 11 bases at J, with 13 bases between the two ends. This CDR3 is built from 13 residues. The table lists this clonotype with a count of one. Antigen specificity is unknown. One base away lies a much larger clone, so this may be a sequencing read error. With a J-beta primer mix and a sample-barcoded 5' primer, a second PCR ran about 7 to 12 cycles. Each cDNA was tagged by a template-switch adaptor containing 12 random nucleotides. Sequencing of every sample gave 2.5 million or more CDR3-containing paired-end reads. A single record per CDR3 protein comes from TCRdb applying MiXCR to the 5' RACE reads. The sample has around 800,000 distinct CDR3 sequences; around 45% are singletons. Study findings and constraints: Donors of long life had a larger count of naive CD4+ cells and greater diversity than aged donors.

Each donor gave roughly 9.1 milliliters of peripheral blood. The material sequenced was blood. The V gene is TRBV6-2 or TRBV6-3, the J gene TRBJ2-5; D is undetermined. The receptor was isolated from a man at least 80 years old in good health. Written as DNA, the CDR3 is TGTGCCAGCAGTTACTCGCCCTACAGTGAGCAGTACTTC. This gives the protein CASSYSPYSEQYF.